A single sample gave rise to the 29 T cell receptor beta chains below, sequenced in a study of T cell responses to AZD1222 COVID-19 vaccine. TCRdb keeps only in-frame clones here, not all; method: immunoSEQ multiplex PCR. The table records around 94,000 clones, 70% to 90% of them present only once. Sequenced material: peripheral blood, taken on day 0 of AZD1222 vaccination. The receptor set was obtained from an adult in good health.

This chain links TRBV11-2 with TRBJ2-7, with 9 bases aligning to TRBD1. CDR1 and CDR2 (germline): SGHAT, FQNNGV. The CDR3 runs to 14 residues. Trimming at V came to 5 bases and at J to 1 base, leaving 3 bases not matched to a gene. The CDR3: CASSLGTGSYEQYF. DNA for the CDR3: TGTGCCAGCAGCCTAGGGACAGGGTCCTACGAGCAGTACTTC.

The rearrangement links TRBV4-1 to TRBJ1-1; 8 bases match TRBD1. The length of the CDR3 is 15 residues. J was trimmed by 4 bases and V by 3 bases; bases with no gene match: 7. Germline V gene lookup returns CDR1 MGHRA and CDR2 YSYEKL. The CDR3 loop is CASSHDWTGPTEAFF. CDR3 coding DNA: TGCGCCAGCAGCCATGATTGGACAGGGCCCACTGAAGCTTTCTTT.

The CDR3 reads CASSLNTEAFF. The CDR3 DNA reads TGTGCCAGTAGTTTGAACACTGAAGCTTTCTTT. The V and J genes are TRBV19 and TRBJ1-1; D unresolved. V was pared by 5 bases and J by 0 bases, with 1 base between. This CDR3 has 11 residues. Germline CDR1 is LNHDA and CDR2 is SQIVND (reference sequence). Combining the CDR3 with reference TRBV19 and TRBJ1-1 gives the whole variable domain DGGITQSPKYLFRKEGQNVTLSCEQNLNHDAMYWYRQDPGQGLRLIYYSQIVNDFQKGDIAEGYSVSREKKESFPLTVTSAQKNPTAFYLCASSLNTEAFFGQGTRLTVV.

The chain employs TRBV6-4 and TRBJ2-2; 9 nucleotides line up with TRBD1. V lost 6 bases and J lost 7; bases outside the gene matches: 6. Germline lookup yields CDR1 MRHNA and CDR2 SNTAGT. The CDR3 loop spans 14 amino acids. This CDR3 is CASRATGGHGELFF. The CDR3 nucleotides read TGTGCCAGCAGAGCGACAGGGGGACACGGGGAGCTGTTTTTT.

This chain links TRBV28 with TRBJ1-1; D not certain. The CDR3 runs 17 residues. Germline V CDR1 and CDR2: MDHEN, SYDVKM. The germline V and J ends were trimmed by 6 bases and 0 bases, with 20 bases remaining between them. CDR3 loop: CASRSDFTGRMNTEAFF. In DNA, the CDR3 is TGTGCCAGCAGATCGGACTTTACGGGCCGCATGAACACTGAAGCTTTCTTT. The full variable domain, with the rest looked up from reference TRBV28 and TRBJ1-1, is DVKVTQSSRYLVKRTGEKVFLECVQDMDHENMFWYRQDPGLGLRLIYFSYDVKMKEKGDIPEGYSVSREKKERFSLILESASTNQTSMYLCASRSDFTGRMNTEAFFGQGTRLTVV.

This chain connects TRBV5-4 to TRBJ2-1; no clear D. V lost 7 bases and J 1 base, leaving 12 bases between the germline ends. This CDR3 spans 14 amino acids. Germline CDR1 reads SGHNT; CDR2 reads YYREEE (reference sequence). The CDR3 DNA sequence: TGTGCCAGCCGTCCGGGCCGTTCCTACAATGAGCAGTTCTTC. As protein: CASRPGRSYNEQFF. Supplemented by reference TRBV5-4 and TRBJ2-1, the full variable domain reads ETGVTQSPTHLIKTRGQQVTLRCSSQSGHNTVSWYQQALGQGPQFIFQYYREEENGRGNFPPRFSGLQFPNYSSELNVNALELDDSALYLCASRPGRSYNEQFFGPGTRLTVL.

This clone was detected once. The chain couples TRBV28 to TRBJ2-7, with TRBD1 matching over 9 bases. There are 16 residues in the CDR3. With V trimmed by 1 base and J by 3 bases, 7 bases remained unmatched. Germline assignment: CDR1 MDHEN and CDR2 SYDVKM. The CDR3 region is CASSLLGQGGIYEQYF. The CDR3 bases are TGTGCCAGCAGTTTATTGGGACAGGGCGGCATCTACGAGCAGTACTTC.

This CDR3 reads CASSSDRTTYGYTF. Here the CDR3 DNA reads TGTGCCAGCAGTTCGGACAGGACCACCTATGGCTACACCTTC. V is TRBV2 and J is TRBJ1-2; TRBD1 matches 7 bases. The ends lost 5 bases at V and 4 bases at J; junction bases unmatched: 7. Germline V gives CDR1 SNHLY, CDR2 FYNNEI. There are 14 residues in the CDR3.

This clone was counted only a few times. V is TRBV7-8 and J is TRBJ2-3, with TRBD2 identical over 8 bases. The junction had 3 bases not matched to a gene; V was cut back by 2 bases and J by 2 bases. This CDR3 has 15 residues. Germline V lookup: CDR1 SGHVS, CDR2 FQNEAQ. CDR3 DNA sequence: TGTGCCAGCAGCTTAACGGGGGGGAACACAGATACGCAGTATTTT. Translation gives CASSLTGGNTDTQYF.

In its sample, this clone was seen a few times. The chain joins TRBV30 to TRBJ1-2; 7 bases line up with TRBD1. Germline values: CDR1 GTSNPN, CDR2 SVGIG (reference sequence). V lost 6 bases, J lost 3 bases, and 4 bases stayed unmatched. The CDR3 loop spans 12 amino acids. CDR3 in amino acids: CACTGEDYGYTF. CDR3 in DNA: TGTGCCTGTACAGGGGAGGACTATGGCTACACCTTC.

J is TRBJ1-5 and V is TRBV6-1, with D tentatively TRBD1 (6 bases). Looked up from germline, CDR1 is MNHNS and CDR2 is SASEGT. V lost 1 base to trimming and J lost 11 bases, with 15 bases between them. The length of the CDR3 is 14 residues. CDR3 loop: CASSEVGGRSAQHF. The CDR3 region has the DNA TGTGCCAGCAGTGAAGTAGGGGGACGGTCGGCCCAGCATTTT.

The rearrangement joins TRBV6-4 to TRBJ1-6, with D unclear. The ends were cut back, 3 bases at V and 0 bases at J, with 9 bases in the middle. The CDR3 has 16 amino acids. Germline V gene lookup returns CDR1 MRHNA and CDR2 SNTAGT. In DNA, the CDR3 is TGTGCCAGCAGTGAAACGGGGAGCTCCTATAATTCACCCCTCCACTTT. Amino acids: CASSETGSSYNSPLHF.

CDR3 in amino acids: CASTLKGNSPLHF. CDR3 in DNA: TGTGCCAGCACCCTGAAGGGGAATTCACCCCTCCACTTT. The chain employs TRBV25-1 and TRBJ1-6; a possible D gene is TRBD1 (5 bases). This CDR3 region has 13 residues. V lost 7 bases to trimming and J lost 7 bases, with 11 bases between them. The germline V gene has CDR1 MGHDK and CDR2 SYGVNS.

The rearrangement joins TRBV7-8 to TRBJ2-6; possibly TRBD2 for D (7 bases). Germline assignment: CDR1 SGHVS and CDR2 FQNEAQ. This CDR3 is 17 amino acids long. V was clipped by 5 bases and J by 0 bases, with 14 bases between them. The CDR3 spells CASSRTGGVSGANVLTF. The CDR3 DNA reads TGTGCCAGCAGCCGGACGGGGGGCGTCTCTGGGGCCAACGTCCTGACTTTC.

The chain links TRBV21-1 to TRBJ2-3; the table calls TRBD2, which could not be checked here. TRBV21-1 is noted as a pseudogene. The CDR3 sequence is 14 residues long. The CDR3 DNA reads as TGTGCCAGCAGCATTCGGACTAGCGAAGATACGCAGTATTTT. This translates into CASSIRTSEDTQYF.

This clone is labeled medium-sized (0.01 to 0.1%). The rearrangement joins TRBV13 to TRBJ2-7; 14 bases align to TRBD2. This CDR3 spans 17 amino acids. J was trimmed by 4 bases and V by 0 bases; bases with no gene match: 5. Per the germline V gene, CDR1 is PRHDT and CDR2 is FYEKMQ (reference sequence). As DNA, the CDR3 is TGTGCCAGCAGCTTAGGGGGGACTAGCGGGAGTGTGTACGAGCAGTACTTC. Translating it yields CASSLGGTSGSVYEQYF.

Concerning this clone: No conserved phenylalanine or tryptophan ends this CDR3, so it is likely a read error. The rearrangement joins TRBV20-1 to TRBJ1-1, with D tentatively TRBD1 (5 bases). The germline V and J ends were trimmed by 3 bases and 5 bases, with 7 bases remaining between them. CDR3 size: 11 residues. The germline CDR1 and CDR2 sequences are DFQATT and SNEGSKA (reference sequence). CDR3 nucleotides: TGCAGTGCTAGTTGGGGGACTGAAGCTTTCTCT. This encodes CSASWGTEAFS.

CDR3 coding DNA: TGTGCCAGCAGCTTGGTTGGTAGCGGGGGGGCCGGGCAGTTCTTC. This sequence encodes CASSLVGSGGAGQFF. The chain links TRBV5-6 to TRBJ2-1; 11 positions agree with TRBD2. CDR1 and CDR2 (germline): SGHDT, YYEEEE. The CDR3 spans 15 residues. J lost 12 bases, V lost 0 bases, and 8 bases had no gene match.

The genes are TRBV5-1 and TRBJ2-2; D is ambiguous. The germline V gene encodes CDR1 SGHRS and CDR2 YFSETQ. Trimming took off 0 bases at V and 4 bases at J, with 7 bases between the two ends. The CDR3 is 14 amino acids. This chain's CDR3 is CASSLAQTTGELFF. DNA for the CDR3: TGCGCCAGCAGCTTGGCTCAGACCACCGGGGAGCTGTTTTTT.

The V gene is TRBV5-1, the J gene TRBJ2-3; TRBD1 matches at 10 bases. Trimming cost V 5 bases and J 5 bases; bases outside gene matches: 5. The germline V gene encodes CDR1 SGHRS and CDR2 YFSETQ. CDR3 length: 14 amino acids. CDR3 residues: CASSSGTGEDTQYF. In nucleotides, the CDR3 is TGCGCCAGCAGTTCCGGGACAGGGGAAGATACGCAGTATTTT. The whole variable domain, filled in from reference TRBV5-1 and TRBJ2-3, reads KAGVTQTPRYLIKTRGQQVTLSCSPISGHRSVSWYQQTPGQGLQFLFEYFSETQRNKGNFPGRFSGRQFSNSRSEMNVSTLELGDSALYLCASSSGTGEDTQYFGPGTRLTVL.

Here the CDR3 DNA reads TGTGCCAGCAGCGTAGTACTAGCGGGAGTGGATGAGCAGTTCTTC. Protein sequence: CASSVVLAGVDEQFF. The chain carries TRBV9 and TRBJ2-1; 11 bases fit TRBD2. Germline assignment: CDR1 SGDLS and CDR2 YYNGEE. This CDR3 has 15 residues. V shed 0 bases, J shed 8 bases, and the junction held 4 bases outside the gene matches.

The J gene is TRBJ2-7, the V gene TRBV7-2, with 9 positions matching TRBD1. Trimming at V came to 0 bases and at J to 5 bases, leaving 5 bases not matched to a gene. This CDR3 contains 15 residues. Germline values: CDR1 SGHTA, CDR2 FQGNSA. The CDR3 DNA reads as TGTGCCAGCAGCTTAGCGGGACAGGGCCTCCACGAGCAGTACTTC. Amino acids: CASSLAGQGLHEQYF.

The chain combines TRBV29-1 with TRBJ1-1; D is perhaps TRBD1 (5 bases). Germline V CDR1 and CDR2: SQVTM, ANQGSEA. The CDR3 loop spans 15 amino acids. Between the trimmed V and J ends, which lost 6 bases and 0 bases, there was a span of 17 bases. Written as DNA, the CDR3 is TGCAGCGTCGCCGGGGGTTGGGGAATGAACACTGAAGCTTTCTTT. This translates into CSVAGGWGMNTEAFF.

The chain has TRBV27 and TRBJ1-1; 8 bases align to TRBD1. CDR3 length: 14 residues. Germline assignment: CDR1 MNHEY and CDR2 SMNVEV (reference sequence). The J segment lost 5 bases and the V segment lost 6 bases, leaving 8 bases of the junction unmatched. The CDR3 sequence is CASRPRQGSTEAFF. The CDR3 DNA reads TGTGCCAGCAGGCCCCGACAGGGGAGTACTGAAGCTTTCTTT.

The chain uses TRBV28 and TRBJ2-2; TRBD2 might be the D (5 bases). The CDR3 totals 11 residues. The ends were cut back, 9 bases at V and 6 bases at J, with 8 bases in the middle. From germline, CDR1 is MDHEN and CDR2 SYDVKM. The chain's CDR3 is CASSGSGELFF. In nucleotides, the CDR3 is TGTGCCAGTTCGGGGTCCGGGGAGCTGTTTTTT.

This clone came up a few times. The chain recombines TRBV28 with TRBJ1-4; 7 bases match TRBD1. CDR3 length equals 16 residues. CDR1 is MDHEN, CDR2 SYDVKM, per germline. The junction had 9 bases not matched to a gene; V was cut back by 8 bases and J by 0 bases. The CDR3 nucleotides are TGTGCCAGCTATCCTGGGACAGACCCAACTAATGAAAAACTGTTTTTT. This translates into CASYPGTDPTNEKLFF.

The chain carries TRBV7-3 and TRBJ2-2; D is undetermined. The germline CDR1 and CDR2 sequences are SGHTA and FQGTGA. Trimming pared 2 bases from V and 8 bases from J, leaving 9 bases between. This CDR3 contains 13 residues. CDR3 nucleotides: TGTGCCAGCAGCTTAGGCCGATTGGGGGAGCTGTTTTTT. It specifies CASSLGRLGELFF. Together with reference TRBV7-3 and TRBJ2-2, the CDR3 gives the full variable domain: GAGVSQTPSNKVTEKGKYVELRCDPISGHTALYWYRQSLGQGPEFLIYFQGTGAADDSGLPNDRFFAVRPEGSVSTLKIQRTERGDSAVYLCASSLGRLGELFFGEGSRLTVL.

This clone turned up a few times. The chain is built from TRBV12-3 or TRBV12-4 and TRBJ2-7; D is perhaps TRBD1 (6 bases). With 8 bases removed from V and 5 bases from J, the gap between germline ends came to 16 bases. The CDR3 loop spans 13 amino acids. The CDR3 loop reads CASGSGHTNEQYF. CDR3 coding DNA: TGTGCCAGCGGCTCGGGACATACGAACGAGCAGTACTTC.

The gene calls are TRBV7-6 and TRBJ2-3; tentative D call: TRBD1 (5 bases). Deletions cut 0 bases from V and 2 bases from J, with 9 bases between. Per germline, CDR1 SGHVS and CDR2 FNYEAQ. The CDR3 consists of 15 residues. In DNA form, the CDR3 reads TGTGCCAGCAGCTTAGCTGGCAGGGTCACAGATACGCAGTATTTT. It specifies CASSLAGRVTDTQYF.